The 25 T cell receptor beta chains in this list originate from one sample, sequenced in a study of shared clonotypes between healthy human individuals. Assay: immunoSEQ multiplex PCR; the TCRdb copy retains only in-frame clones and omits some. The sample yields more than 2 million clones, roughly 94% seen once. The sample comprised naive CD4+ T cells sorted from blood. Stated subset: CD45RA+ positively selected. The receptors were sampled from a young man in good health.

The rearrangement joins TRBV4-3 to TRBJ2-2; D is unclear. V lost 2 bases and J 2 bases, leaving 12 bases between the germline ends. CDR3 length: 16 amino acids. CDR1 and CDR2 (germline): LGHNA, YSLEER. CDR3 coding DNA: TGCGCCAGCAGCCAATTAAAGATTTCAAACACCGGGGAGCTGTTTTTT. Protein: CASSQLKISNTGELFF.

The gene calls are TRBV27 and TRBJ1-5, with unresolved D. Germline V gives CDR1 MNHEY, CDR2 SMNVEV (reference sequence). V dropped 6 bases and J dropped 5 bases, with 17 bases sitting between them. The CDR3 covers 15 residues. The CDR3 loop is CASSQGTGPYQPQHF. Here the CDR3 DNA reads TGTGCCAGCAGCCAAGGTACGGGTCCTTATCAGCCCCAGCATTTT.

V is TRBV10-3 and J is TRBJ1-5; 7 bases are shared with TRBD1. V gave up 0 bases and J gave up 11 bases; unmatched junction bases: 1. The CDR3 runs 12 residues. Germline assignment: CDR1 ENHRY and CDR2 SYGVKD. CDR3 protein: CAISESGQSQHF. In DNA form, the CDR3 reads TGTGCCATCAGTGAGTCGGGACAGTCCCAGCATTTT.

This chain connects TRBV5-1 to TRBJ2-2, with TRBD2 as a possible D gene (7 bases). Germline V lookup: CDR1 SGHRS, CDR2 YFSETQ. The V end lost 0 bases, the J end lost 10 bases, and 13 bases lay between the germline ends. The CDR3 sequence is 14 residues long. The CDR3 DNA reads as TGCGCCAGCAGCTTGGCCCCGGGGGGACAGGAGCTGTTTTTT. It is translated as CASSLAPGGQELFF.

The chain has TRBV5-4 and TRBJ2-2; 7 bases are shared with TRBD1. Unmatched junction bases numbered 4, after V lost 2 bases and J lost 3 bases. The CDR3 totals 15 residues. From germline, CDR1 is SGHNT and CDR2 YYREEE (reference sequence). The chain's CDR3 is CASSFRQGDTGELFF. The CDR3 coding sequence is TGTGCCAGCAGCTTTAGACAGGGAGACACCGGGGAGCTGTTTTTT.

Points on this clone: This CDR3 is also generated by other DNA sequences in the sample. The chain carries TRBV7-9 and TRBJ2-7; D is unclear. Germline V gene data show CDR1 as SEHNR and CDR2 as FQNEAQ (reference sequence). V gave up 5 bases and J gave up 5 bases, with 7 bases separating them. CDR3 length: 11 residues. CDR3 DNA: TGTGCCAGCAGCAGGACCGACGAGCAGTACTTC. Translated: CASSRTDEQYF.

The genes are TRBV5-1 and TRBJ2-3; tentatively, D is TRBD1 (5 bases). Germline V gives CDR1 SGHRS, CDR2 YFSETQ. CDR3 size: 15 residues. V lost 0 bases and J lost 1, with 9 bases in between. The CDR3 sequence: CASSLGSGRTDTQYF. The CDR3 coding sequence is TGCGCCAGCAGCTTGGGCTCAGGGCGCACAGATACGCAGTATTTT.

CDR3 sequence reads: CASSLILADTQYF. The CDR3 DNA is TGCGCCAGCAGCTTGATACTAGCAGATACGCAGTATTTT. V gene TRBV5-1 combines with J gene TRBJ2-3; TRBD2 might be the D (5 bases). CDR3 length equals 13 residues. CDR1 SGHRS and CDR2 YFSETQ come from the germline V gene. The V end was cut by 1 base, the J end by 4 bases, with 7 bases between.

V is TRBV5-1 and J is TRBJ2-1; 15 bases map to TRBD2. Germline trimming cut 0 bases from V and 6 bases from J; bases unmatched to any gene: 1. The CDR3 runs to 16 residues. Per the germline V gene, CDR1 is SGHRS and CDR2 is YFSETQ. CDR3: CASSLVGLAGGNEQFF. The CDR3 bases are TGCGCCAGCAGCTTGGTGGGACTAGCGGGAGGCAATGAGCAGTTCTTC. The entire variable domain, with the rest obtained from reference TRBV5-1 and TRBJ2-1, is as follows: KAGVTQTPRYLIKTRGQQVTLSCSPISGHRSVSWYQQTPGQGLQFLFEYFSETQRNKGNFPGRFSGRQFSNSRSEMNVSTLELGDSALYLCASSLVGLAGGNEQFFGPGTRLTVL.

The J gene is TRBJ2-2, the V gene TRBV18; D call uncertain. This CDR3 is 13 amino acids long. Germline CDR1 KGHSH, CDR2 LQKENI. Deletions cut 5 bases from V and 3 bases from J, with 7 bases between. CDR3 in DNA: TGTGCCAGCTCATCCTACGACACCGGGGAGCTGTTTTTT. Protein: CASSSYDTGELFF.

V and J are TRBV30 and TRBJ2-2; D is uncertain. This CDR3 has 12 residues. V was shortened by 2 bases and J by 5 bases, with 6 bases between the two germline ends. Germline V gene data show CDR1 as GTSNPN and CDR2 as SVGIG (reference sequence). The CDR3 region is CAWSQRTGELFF. CDR3 coding DNA: TGTGCCTGGAGTCAGCGTACCGGGGAGCTGTTTTTT.

The rearrangement joins TRBV7-3 to TRBJ1-2; perhaps TRBD1 as D (5 bases). This CDR3 spans 13 amino acids. Germline V gene data show CDR1 as SGHTA and CDR2 as FQGTGA. Deletions cut 1 base from V and 8 bases from J, with 11 bases between. As DNA, the CDR3 is TGTGCCAGCAGCTTAAGTCTGGGGCAGGGCTACACCTTC. Its translation: CASSLSLGQGYTF.

The chain uses TRBV6-1 and TRBJ1-2, with a tentative D call TRBD1 (6 bases). V lost 6 bases and J 6 bases, leaving 14 bases between the germline ends. Germline assignment: CDR1 MNHNS and CDR2 SASEGT. CDR3 length: 13 amino acids. CDR3 in DNA: TGTGCCAGCAGACGACAGGACATGGATGGCTACACCTTC. Protein product: CASRRQDMDGYTF.

The V gene is TRBV7-2, the J gene TRBJ1-4; D unclear. Looked up from germline, CDR1 is SGHTA and CDR2 is FQGNSA. This CDR3 has 13 residues. Deletions cut 3 bases from V and 7 bases from J, with 9 bases between. For the CDR3, the DNA is TGTGCCAGCAGCTTTGGGTCCTCTGAAAAACTGTTTTTT. It translates to CASSFGSSEKLFF.

The chain recombines TRBV15 with TRBJ2-2; tentatively, D is TRBD1 or TRBD2 (6 bases each). The CDR3 sequence is 18 residues long. The V gene's germline CDR1 is LNHNV and CDR2 YYDKDF (reference sequence). V gave up 1 base and J gave up 6 bases, with 21 bases separating them. DNA of the CDR3: TGTGCCACCAGCAGAGTAGGGGGGTACAGGGTTACCTCCGGGGAGCTGTTTTTT. Translation gives CATSRVGGYRVTSGELFF.

In regard to this clone: Other DNA sequences of this sample code for an identical CDR3. V and J are TRBV6-5 and TRBJ2-7; 9 bases match TRBD1. Germline V gene data show CDR1 as MNHEY and CDR2 as SVGAGI. The V segment lost 6 bases and the J segment 1 base; nucleotides outside the gene matches: 4. The CDR3 length is 14 residues. CDR3 sequence (DNA): TGTGCCAGCAGCCGGGACAGGGCTTCCTACGAGCAGTACTTC. It yields the protein CASSRDRASYEQYF.

The chain joins TRBV11-3 to TRBJ1-6; D is perhaps TRBD1 (5 bases). The V end was cut by 4 bases, the J end by 7 bases, with 11 bases between. The CDR3 is made up of 14 amino acids. Germline CDR1 reads SGHNT; CDR2 reads YENEEA. The CDR3 region is CASSSGTANSPLHF. CDR3 bases: TGTGCCAGCAGCTCCGGGACGGCGAATTCACCCCTCCACTTT.

V and J are TRBV27 and TRBJ1-2, with 7 bases lining up with TRBD1. The CDR3 consists of 15 residues. The trim removed 6 bases at V and 8 bases at J, leaving 15 bases unmatched. From germline, CDR1 is MNHEY and CDR2 SMNVEV (reference sequence). This CDR3 is CASRSRAGGNQGYTF. The CDR3, as DNA: TGTGCCAGCAGGAGCAGGGCAGGGGGAAATCAGGGCTACACCTTC.

Notes on this clone: Given a much more abundant clone one base away, this may be a read error. The same CDR3 is also encoded by other DNA sequences in this sample. The rearrangement links TRBV18 to TRBJ1-2; D remains unclear. CDR1 is KGHSH and CDR2 is LQKENI in the germline V gene. The CDR3 contains 13 residues. Trimming pared 1 base from V and 2 bases from J, leaving 5 bases between. This CDR3 is CASSPQGNYGYTF. CDR3 sequence (DNA): TGTGCCAGCTCACCACAGGGAAACTATGGCTACACCTTC. The full variable domain, rest sourced from reference TRBV18 and TRBJ1-2, is NAGVMQNPRHLVRRRGQEARLRCSPMKGHSHVYWYRQLPEEGLKFMVYLQKENIIDESGMPKERFSAEFPKEGPSILRIQQVVRGDSAAYFCASSPQGNYGYTFGSGTRLTVV.

This chain joins TRBV5-4 and TRBJ2-3, with 9 bases aligning to TRBD1. With 6 bases clipped from V and 3 bases from J, the junction kept 8 bases outside the gene matches. The CDR3 has 15 amino acids. The germline gives CDR1 SGHNT, CDR2 YYREEE (reference sequence). The CDR3 loop reads CASTMGDRETDTQYF. Written as DNA, the CDR3 is TGTGCCAGCACCATGGGGGACAGGGAGACAGATACGCAGTATTTT.

This clone was recorded only once. The CDR3 sequence is CASSSQGGPTNEKLFF. DNA of the CDR3: TGCGCCAGCAGCTCCCAGGGTGGGCCAACTAATGAAAAACTGTTTTTT. The J gene is TRBJ1-4, the V gene TRBV5-1, with a tentative D call TRBD1 (5 bases). V lost 3 bases, J lost 0 bases, and 12 bases lay in between. The CDR3 extends over 16 amino acids. Germline V CDR1 and CDR2: SGHRS, YFSETQ.

This chain links TRBV5-6 with TRBJ2-1, with 7 bases aligning to TRBD2. Germline assignment: CDR1 SGHDT and CDR2 YYEEEE. The CDR3 extends over 14 amino acids. J gave up 5 bases and V 4 bases, and 6 bases lay outside the gene matches. The chain's CDR3 is CASSPGLPHNEQFF. The CDR3 DNA is TGTGCCAGCAGCCCGGGACTACCTCACAATGAGCAGTTCTTC.

The chain has TRBV10-3 and TRBJ2-7; D unresolved. Deletions cut 4 bases from V and 6 bases from J, with 10 bases between. The CDR3 runs 12 residues. The germline CDR1 and CDR2 sequences are ENHRY and SYGVKD. As DNA, the CDR3 is TGTGCCATCAGTGCCTCCGCCGGCGAGCAGTACTTC. It encodes CAISASAGEQYF.

The genes are TRBV18 and TRBJ1-1, with TRBD1 matching over 8 bases. Germline CDR1 and CDR2: KGHSH and LQKENI. V trimming: 4 bases; J trimming: 4 bases; junction bases outside the gene matches: 8. The CDR3 is 15 amino acids. In DNA, the CDR3 is TGTGCCAGCTCACTGACAGGGGCCTCGGGCACTGAAGCTTTCTTT. Its protein product is CASSLTGASGTEAFF.

The chain joins TRBV2 to TRBJ1-6; weak D call: TRBD1 (6 bases). CDR1 is SNHLY and CDR2 is FYNNEI in the germline V gene. The ends were cut back, 2 bases at V and 6 bases at J, with 11 bases in the middle. The CDR3 sequence is 15 residues long. The CDR3: CASSESTGRNSPLHF. CDR3 bases: TGTGCCAGCAGTGAATCAACAGGGCGTAATTCACCCCTCCACTTT. Drawing the rest from reference TRBV2 and TRBJ1-6, the complete variable domain is EPEVTQTPSHQVTQMGQEVILRCVPISNHLYFYWYRQILGQKVEFLVSFYNNEISEKSEIFDDQFSVERPDGSNFTLKIRSTKLEDSAMYFCASSESTGRNSPLHFGNGTRLTVT.